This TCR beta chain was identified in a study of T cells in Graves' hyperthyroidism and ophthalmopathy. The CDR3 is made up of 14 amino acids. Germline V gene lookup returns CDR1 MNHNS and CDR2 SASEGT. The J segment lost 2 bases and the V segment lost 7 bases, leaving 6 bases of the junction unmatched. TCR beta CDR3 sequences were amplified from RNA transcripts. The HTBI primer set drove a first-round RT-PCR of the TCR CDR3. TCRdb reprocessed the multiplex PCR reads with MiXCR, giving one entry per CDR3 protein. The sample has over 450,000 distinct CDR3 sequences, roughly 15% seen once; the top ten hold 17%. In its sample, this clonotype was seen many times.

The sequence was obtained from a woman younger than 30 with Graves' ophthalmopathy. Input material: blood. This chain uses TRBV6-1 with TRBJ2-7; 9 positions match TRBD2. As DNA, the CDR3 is TGTGCCAGCACATTTAGCGGGAGTACCTACGAGCAGTACTTC. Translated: CASTFSGSTYEQYF.